The 10 T cell receptor beta chains reported below all come from one sample, sequenced in a study of T cell responses to AZD1222 COVID-19 vaccine. Clones were sequenced by immunoSEQ multiplex PCR, and TCRdb holds only the in-frame ones, with some missing. The table includes under 200,000 clones, roughly 92% detected once. Material: peripheral blood, obtained 28 days after the second dose of the MenACWY control vaccine. These receptors were taken from an adult who received the MenACWY meningococcal vaccine as a control.

V is TRBV29-1 and J is TRBJ1-4; D not resolved. Looked up from germline, CDR1 is SQVTM and CDR2 is ANQGSEA. This CDR3 spans 13 amino acids. Trimming shortened V by 1 base and J by 7 bases, and 10 bases separated the two germline ends. CDR3 region: CSVEGFRGEKLFF. CDR3 bases: TGCAGCGTTGAAGGGTTTAGAGGTGAAAAACTGTTTTTT.

The CDR3 DNA follows: TGCGCCAGCAGCCCAACAGGGGGTGGAGGGGACACTGAAGCTTTCTTT. This encodes CASSPTGGGGDTEAFF. The V call is TRBV5-1, the J call TRBJ1-1; 8 bases are shared with TRBD1. The germline CDR1 and CDR2 sequences are SGHRS and YFSETQ. The CDR3 spans 16 residues. Trimming cost V 4 bases and J 3 bases; bases outside gene matches: 11.

The V gene is TRBV7-3, the J gene TRBJ1-1; possible D gene TRBD1, 6 bases. V lost 4 bases and J 4 bases, leaving 10 bases between the germline ends. CDR3 length equals 13 residues. Germline V gives CDR1 SGHTA, CDR2 FQGTGA. This CDR3 is CASSWGGFTEAFF. CDR3 nucleotide sequence: TGTGCCAGCAGCTGGGGGGGCTTCACTGAAGCTTTCTTT.

The J gene is TRBJ2-6, the V gene TRBV7-2; TRBD1 matches 9 bases. The CDR3 loop spans 18 amino acids. Germline trimming cut 1 base from V and 1 base from J; bases unmatched to any gene: 5. The V gene's germline CDR1 is SGHTA and CDR2 FQGNSA. DNA of the CDR3: TGTGCCAGCAGCTTAGTGGGGACAGGGTCATCTGGGGCCAACGTCCTGACTTTC. It yields the protein CASSLVGTGSSGANVLTF.

The CDR3 region has the DNA TGTGCCAGCAGTGTGACCGGGACAGGGGTCAATCAGCCCCAGCATTTT. Its protein is CASSVTGTGVNQPQHF. The chain links TRBV2 to TRBJ1-5; the match to TRBD1 covers 10 bases. The CDR3 has 16 residues. Trimming removed 4 bases from V and 3 bases from J; junction bases left unmatched: 6. Germline V lookup: CDR1 SNHLY, CDR2 FYNNEI.

V and J are TRBV11-3 and TRBJ2-5; 7 bases line up with TRBD2. The CDR3 extends over 16 amino acids. V gave up 6 bases and J gave up 5 bases; unmatched junction bases: 15. The germline V gene has CDR1 SGHNT and CDR2 YENEEA. CDR3 DNA: TGTGCCAGCAGTTACCCTCGTGGGGAGGGTGGGGAGACCCAGTACTTC. Residues: CASSYPRGEGGETQYF.

The chain carries TRBV6-6 and TRBJ2-5; 10 bases line up with TRBD1. The CDR3 loop spans 20 amino acids. The ends lost 6 bases at V and 0 bases at J; junction bases unmatched: 19. Looked up from germline, CDR1 is MNHNY and CDR2 is SVGAGI (reference sequence). The CDR3 DNA sequence: TGTGCCAGCAGCTACACCGCCCCTGACAGGGGGCACTGGTACCAAGAGACCCAGTACTTC. Translated, it gives CASSYTAPDRGHWYQETQYF.

V usage is TRBV30 and J usage is TRBJ1-4, with TRBD1 matching 10 bases. The J segment lost 7 bases and the V segment lost 5 bases, leaving 4 bases of the junction unmatched. CDR1 GTSNPN and CDR2 SVGIG come from the germline V gene (reference sequence). The CDR3 contains 13 residues. The CDR3 spells CAWGQGVSEKLFF. CDR3 sequence (DNA): TGTGCCTGGGGACAGGGGGTTAGTGAAAAACTGTTTTTT.

The V and J genes are TRBV9 and TRBJ2-1; D is uncertain. Germline V lookup: CDR1 SGDLS, CDR2 YYNGEE. The CDR3 totals 15 residues. Trimming stripped 0 bases from V and 0 bases from J, with 7 bases between. CDR3 protein: CASSVEAASYNEQFF. Written as DNA, the CDR3 is TGTGCCAGCAGCGTAGAGGCAGCCTCCTACAATGAGCAGTTCTTC.

The chain is built from TRBV6-5 and TRBJ2-7; tentative D call: TRBD2 (5 bases). The CDR3 is made up of 14 amino acids. Germline CDR1 reads MNHEY; CDR2 reads SVGAGI. V lost 2 bases and J lost 2, with 10 bases in between. The CDR3: CASSYRTGTYEQYF. For the CDR3, the DNA is TGTGCCAGCAGTTACAGGACTGGAACCTACGAGCAGTACTTC.